The present entry profiles one TCR beta chain with its context. Profiling relied on immunoSEQ multiplex PCR, and the TCRdb table lists in-frame clones only, not all of them. The sample lists roughly 70,000 clones, 75% to 85% occurring once. These data belong to a study of T cell clones after liver transplantation. The CDR3 has 15 residues. CDR1 is SGHRS, CDR2 YFSETQ, per germline. V shed 4 bases, J shed 10 bases, and the junction held 9 bases outside the gene matches. This sequence was found in a human donor who received a liver transplant. The starting material was CD4+ T cells from blood, obtained before liver transplant. J is TRBJ2-3 and V is TRBV5-1; 13 nucleotides line up with TRBD2. CDR3 DNA sequence: TGCGCCAGCAGCCCCACTAGCGGGAGGGCTATGTCGCAGTATTTT. It yields the protein CASSPTSGRAMSQYF.